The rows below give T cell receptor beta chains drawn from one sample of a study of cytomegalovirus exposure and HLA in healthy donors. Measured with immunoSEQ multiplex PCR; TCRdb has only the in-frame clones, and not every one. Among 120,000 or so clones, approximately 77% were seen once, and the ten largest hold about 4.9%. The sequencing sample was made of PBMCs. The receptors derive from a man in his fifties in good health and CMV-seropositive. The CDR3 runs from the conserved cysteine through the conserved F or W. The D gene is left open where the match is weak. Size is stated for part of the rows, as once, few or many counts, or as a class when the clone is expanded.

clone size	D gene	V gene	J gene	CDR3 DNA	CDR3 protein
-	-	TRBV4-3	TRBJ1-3	TGCGCCAGCAGCCAAGAGGCCGCTGGAAACACCATATATTTT	CASSQEAAGNTIYF
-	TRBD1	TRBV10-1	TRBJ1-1	TGCGCCAGCAGTCCCCTCCGGACAGGGAGGGCTTTCTTT	CASSPLRTGRAFF
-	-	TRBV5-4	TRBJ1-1	TGTGCCAGCAGCCCCCCGACAGCGGGGAACACTGAAGCTTTCTTT	CASSPPTAGNTEAFF
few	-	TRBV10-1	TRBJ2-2	TGCGCCAGCAGTGAAGTCAGAAGCGGGGAGCTGTTTTTT	CASSEVRSGELFF
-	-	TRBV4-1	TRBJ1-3	TGCGCCAGCAGCCTGGTGAAGTCTACGGGATCTGGAAACACCATATATTTT	CASSLVKSTGSGNTIYF
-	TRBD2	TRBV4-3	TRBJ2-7	TGCGCCAGCAGCCAAGAGAGGGGACTAGAGTTCGAGCAGTACTTC	CASSQERGLEFEQYF
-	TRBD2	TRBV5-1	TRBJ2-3	TGCGCCAGCAGCTCTGACCAAGACCGATCGATGTTAGCGGGAGGGCCTGGAGATACGCAGTATTTT	CASSSDQDRSMLAGGPGDTQYF
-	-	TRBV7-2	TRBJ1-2	TGTGCCAGCAGCCCAACCAGGGGAGCTAACTATGGCTACACCTTC	CASSPTRGANYGYTF
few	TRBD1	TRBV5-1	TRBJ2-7	TGCGCCAGCAGCTTGGCCGGGACAGGGGCCTACGAGCAGTACTTC	CASSLAGTGAYEQYF
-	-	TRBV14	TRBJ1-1	TGTGCCAGCAGCCACCTGGCCGAAGCTTTCTTT	CASSHLAEAFF
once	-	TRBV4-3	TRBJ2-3	TGCGCCAGCAGCCAAGATTCAGGGCGTACAGATACGCAGTATTTT	CASSQDSGRTDTQYF
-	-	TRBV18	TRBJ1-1	TGTGCCAGCTTAGACAAGCTGAACACTGAAGCTTTCTTT	CASLDKLNTEAFF
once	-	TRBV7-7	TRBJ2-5	TGTGCTAGCAGTCCAAATACGGGGATCCAAGAGACCCAGTACTTC	CASSPNTGIQETQYF
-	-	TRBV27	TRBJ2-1	TGTGCCAGCAGTTTCGGGGTCAACAATGAGCAGTTCTTC	CASSFGVNNEQFF
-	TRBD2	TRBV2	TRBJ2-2	TGTGCCAGCAGTTTGACTAGCGGGGGGGCGTCCACCGGGGAGCTGTTTTTT	CASSLTSGGASTGELFF
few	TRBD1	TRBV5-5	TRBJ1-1	TGTGCCAGCAGCTTCTGGACAGGGGCCGTCACTGAAGCTTTCTTT	CASSFWTGAVTEAFF
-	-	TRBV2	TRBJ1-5	TGTGCCAGCAAAGAGCAGGGACTCTACAATCAGCCCCAGCATTTT	CASKEQGLYNQPQHF
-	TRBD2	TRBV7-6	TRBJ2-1	TGTGCCAGCGGGGGAACTAGCGGAAAAGGGGAGCAGTTCTTC	CASGGTSGKGEQFF
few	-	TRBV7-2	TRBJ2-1	TGTGCCAGCAGCTTCAGCATGGGGCGAGTGAGCAATGAGCAGTTCTTC	CASSFSMGRVSNEQFF
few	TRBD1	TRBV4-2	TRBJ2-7	TGTGCCAGCAGCCAAGATGGGACAGGGGGCTCTTACGAGCAGTACTTC	CASSQDGTGGSYEQYF
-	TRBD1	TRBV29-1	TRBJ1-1	TGCAGCGTCCGAGACAGGGGGACTGTCCCAAAAAAAGCTTTCTTT	CSVRDRGTVPKKAFF
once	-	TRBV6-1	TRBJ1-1	TGTGCCAGCGAAGATATGGTAGGGGTCCTTGAAGCTTTCTTT	CASEDMVGVLEAFF
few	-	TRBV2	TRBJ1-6	TGTGCCAGCAGTGGGAGTTCACCCCTCCACTTT	CASSGSSPLHF
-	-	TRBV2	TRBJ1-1	TGTGCCAGCATGGCCCCTGACAAAGGGAACACTGAAGCTTTCTTT	CASMAPDKGNTEAFF
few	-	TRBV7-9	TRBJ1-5	TGTGCCAGCGCCCTGGCGGATAATCAGCCCCAGCATTTT	CASALADNQPQHF
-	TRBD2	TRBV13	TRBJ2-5	TGTGCCAGCAGCACGGGACTAGCGGGGGTAGAGACCCAGTACTTC	CASSTGLAGVETQYF
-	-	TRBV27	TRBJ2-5	TGTGCCAGCAGTTTAGAGAGTCCGCAAGAGACCCAGTACTTC	CASSLESPQETQYF
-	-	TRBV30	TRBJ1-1	TGTGCCTGGAGTGTGGACGGGGGCACTGAAGCTTTCTTT	CAWSVDGGTEAFF
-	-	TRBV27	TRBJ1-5	TGTGCCAGCCATAATGGGAGAACTAGCAATCAGCCCCAGCATTTT	CASHNGRTSNQPQHF
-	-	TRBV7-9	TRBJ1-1	TGTGCCAGCAGCTTTAGTCGGGGGGACACTGAAGCTTTCTTT	CASSFSRGDTEAFF
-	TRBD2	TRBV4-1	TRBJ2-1	TGCGCCAGCAGCCAACTTAGCGGGGGCTCCTACAATGAGCAGTTCTTC	CASSQLSGGSYNEQFF
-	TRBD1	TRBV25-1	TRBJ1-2	TGTGCCAGCAGTATGCCAGGGGGTAATGGCTACACCTTC	CASSMPGGNGYTF
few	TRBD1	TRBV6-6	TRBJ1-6	TGTGCCAGCAGGCGGACAGGGGGCAATAATTCACCCCTCCACTTT	CASRRTGGNNSPLHF
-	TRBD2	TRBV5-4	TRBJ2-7	TGTGCCAGCAGCTTGCGATCTAGGAGCGGGGGGGCCGACGAGCAGTACTTC	CASSLRSRSGGADEQYF
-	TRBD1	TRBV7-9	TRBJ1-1	TGTGCCAGCAGCTGGCCGCGGGACAGGGGTAACCAGAACACTGAAGCTTTCTTT	CASSWPRDRGNQNTEAFF
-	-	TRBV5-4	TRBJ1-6	TGTGCCAGCAGCTCTAGACTGGCCTCACAGGGACCCCTCCACTTT	CASSSRLASQGPLHF
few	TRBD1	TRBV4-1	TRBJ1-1	TGCGCCAGCAGCCAAGGATTAATAGGCAGGGGGCTGTCATCGAACACTGAAGCTTTCTTT	CASSQGLIGRGLSSNTEAFF
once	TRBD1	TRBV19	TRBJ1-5	TGTGCCAGTAGTAGGGGACAGGGAAATCAGCCCCAGCATTTT	CASSRGQGNQPQHF
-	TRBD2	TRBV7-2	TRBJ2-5	TGTGCCAGCAGCTTAGGGACTAGCGGGGGGGCGGGAGAGACCCAGTACTTC	CASSLGTSGGAGETQYF
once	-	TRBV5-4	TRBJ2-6	TGTGCCAGCAGCTTTGATTTGGGGGCAGAAGACCTGACTTTC	CASSFDLGAEDLTF
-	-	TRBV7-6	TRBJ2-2	TGTGCCAGCAGCTTAGGGCTAGTTACCGGGGAGCTGTTTTTT	CASSLGLVTGELFF
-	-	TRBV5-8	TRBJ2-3	TGTGCCAGCAGCTTCCGGGGGACAGATACGCAGTATTTT	CASSFRGTDTQYF
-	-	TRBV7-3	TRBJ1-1	TGTGCCAGCTCGGGGGGCCTGGGGACTGAAGCTTTCTTT	CASSGGLGTEAFF
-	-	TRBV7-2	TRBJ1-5	TGTGCCAGCAGCTTAGTCGGGGATAGCAATCAGCCCCAGCATTTT	CASSLVGDSNQPQHF
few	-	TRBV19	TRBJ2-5	TGTGCCAGTAGTAATCGACAGGCGGTGGTCAAGACCCAGTACTTC	CASSNRQAVVKTQYF
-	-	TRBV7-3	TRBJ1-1	TGTGCCAGCAGCCCCCACGGAGGGAGGGGCACTGAAGCTTTCTTT	CASSPHGGRGTEAFF
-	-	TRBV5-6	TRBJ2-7	TGTGCCAGCAGCTTGGCAGGGATCTCCTACGAGCAGTACTTC	CASSLAGISYEQYF
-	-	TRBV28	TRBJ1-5	TGTGCCAGCAGTTACCGTACATTGGCGGGTCAGCCCCAGCATTTT	CASSYRTLAGQPQHF
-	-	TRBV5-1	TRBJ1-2	TGCGCCAGCAGCTTGTTGGGGGCCTATGGCTACACCTTC	CASSLLGAYGYTF
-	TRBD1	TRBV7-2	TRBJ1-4	TGTGCCAGCAGCTTATCGGTCTTTGGGGACAGCGGGGGAAAACTGTTTTTT	CASSLSVFGDSGGKLFF
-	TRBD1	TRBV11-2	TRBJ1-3	TGTGCCAGCAGCGGGACAGCCGGAAACACCATATATTTT	CASSGTAGNTIYF
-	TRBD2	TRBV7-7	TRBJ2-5	TGTGCTAGCAGCCCGGGCCGCGGGGGAGAGACCCAGTACTTC	CASSPGRGGETQYF
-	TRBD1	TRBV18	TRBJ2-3	TGTGCCAGCTCACAGACTGGACAGGCTTTCGATACGCAGTATTTT	CASSQTGQAFDTQYF
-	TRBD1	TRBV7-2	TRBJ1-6	TGTGCCAGCAGCTCAACAGGGGTGAAATCACCCCTCCACTTT	CASSSTGVKSPLHF
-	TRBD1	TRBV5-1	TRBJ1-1	TGCGCCAGCAGCCTCCGGGACAGTGAAGCTTTCTTT	CASSLRDSEAFF
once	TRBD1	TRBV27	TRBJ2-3	TGTGCCAGCAGTCTTCAGGGGGTCGCAGATACGCAGTATTTT	CASSLQGVADTQYF
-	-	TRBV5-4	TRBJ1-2	TGTGCCAGCAGCCGAGGCGGGGACGGAGCTAACTATGGCTACACCTTC	CASSRGGDGANYGYTF
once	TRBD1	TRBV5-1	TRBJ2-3	TGCGCCAGCAGGCCGACAGGGGATAGCACAGATACGCAGTATTTT	CASRPTGDSTDTQYF